The T cell receptor (beta chain) under discussion was sequenced for a study of blood T cells in healthy people across ages. This clonotype was counted between two and nine times. Through a sample-barcoded 5' primer and a J-beta primer mix, a second PCR was run for roughly 6 to 11 cycles. Each of the cDNA molecules was tagged by a template-switch adaptor with 12 random nucleotides. CDR3-containing paired-end reads numbering at least 2.5 million came from each sample. Each CDR3 protein gets one entry after TCRdb re-called the 5' RACE reads with MiXCR. The data hold 700,000 to 1,000,000 distinct CDR3 sequences, with approximately 44% observed a single time. The individuals who served as donors were healthy Caucasians living in Russia, aged about 6 to 100. This TCR came from a man aged 60 to 69 in good health. Sequences were obtained from blood.

The CDR3 DNA reads as TGTGCCAGCAGCTTACCGGGACTAGCGGGGGGCCGTAGCTCCTACAATGAGCAGTTCTTC. Translating it yields CASSLPGLAGGRSSYNEQFF. V is TRBV11-3 and J is TRBJ2-1, with 15 nucleotides matching TRBD2. The CDR3 extends over 20 amino acids. V shed 2 bases, J shed 0 bases, and the junction held 8 bases outside the gene matches. Looked up from germline, CDR1 is SGHNT and CDR2 is YENEEA.